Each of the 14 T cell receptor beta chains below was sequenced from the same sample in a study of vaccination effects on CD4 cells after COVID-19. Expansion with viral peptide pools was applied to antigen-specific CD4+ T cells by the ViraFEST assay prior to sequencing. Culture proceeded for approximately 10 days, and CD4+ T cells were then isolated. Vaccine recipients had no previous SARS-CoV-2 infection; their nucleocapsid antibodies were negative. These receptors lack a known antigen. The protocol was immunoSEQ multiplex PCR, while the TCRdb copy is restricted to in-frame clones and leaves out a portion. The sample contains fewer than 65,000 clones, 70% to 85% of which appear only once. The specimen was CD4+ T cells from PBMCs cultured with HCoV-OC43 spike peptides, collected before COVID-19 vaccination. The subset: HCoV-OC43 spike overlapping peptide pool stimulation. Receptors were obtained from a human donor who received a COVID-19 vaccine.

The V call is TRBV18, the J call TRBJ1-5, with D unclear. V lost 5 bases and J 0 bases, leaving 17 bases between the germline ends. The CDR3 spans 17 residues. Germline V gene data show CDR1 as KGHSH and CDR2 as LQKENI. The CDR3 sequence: CASSTGATSYSNQPQHF. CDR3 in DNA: TGTGCCAGCTCAACCGGCGCCACCAGCTATAGCAATCAGCCCCAGCATTTT.

CDR3 nucleotides: TGTGCCAGCAAACACGGGGGGGTAGAAAACATTCAGTACTTC. Translation gives CASKHGGVENIQYF. This chain connects TRBV28 to TRBJ2-4; TRBD2 matches 8 bases. The CDR3 is 14 amino acids. Trimming cost V 7 bases and J 5 bases; bases outside gene matches: 7. CDR1 MDHEN and CDR2 SYDVKM come from the germline V gene.

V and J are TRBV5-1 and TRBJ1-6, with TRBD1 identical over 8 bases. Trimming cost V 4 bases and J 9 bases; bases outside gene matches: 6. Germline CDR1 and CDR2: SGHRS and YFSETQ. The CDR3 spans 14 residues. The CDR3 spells CASSPSGQGSPLHF. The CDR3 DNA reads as TGCGCCAGCAGCCCTAGCGGACAGGGTTCACCCCTCCACTTT.

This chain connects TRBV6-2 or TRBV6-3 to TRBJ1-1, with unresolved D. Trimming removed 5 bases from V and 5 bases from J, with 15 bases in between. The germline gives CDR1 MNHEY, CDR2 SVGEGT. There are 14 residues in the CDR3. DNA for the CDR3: TGTGCCAGCAGTGACCCTGGTAGGATAACTGAAGCTTTCTTT. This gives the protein CASSDPGRITEAFF.

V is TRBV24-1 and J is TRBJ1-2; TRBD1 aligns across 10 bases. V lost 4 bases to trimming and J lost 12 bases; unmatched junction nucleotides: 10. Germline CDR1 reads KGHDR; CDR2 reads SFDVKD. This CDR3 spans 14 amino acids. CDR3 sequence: CATSDARDRGLHTF. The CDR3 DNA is TGTGCCACCAGTGACGCGAGGGACAGGGGTTTGCACACCTTC.

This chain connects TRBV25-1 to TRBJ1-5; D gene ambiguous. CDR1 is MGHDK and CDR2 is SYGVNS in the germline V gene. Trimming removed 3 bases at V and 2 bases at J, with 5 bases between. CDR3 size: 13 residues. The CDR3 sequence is CASSDTGNQPQHF. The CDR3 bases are TGTGCCAGCAGTGATACAGGCAATCAGCCCCAGCATTTT.

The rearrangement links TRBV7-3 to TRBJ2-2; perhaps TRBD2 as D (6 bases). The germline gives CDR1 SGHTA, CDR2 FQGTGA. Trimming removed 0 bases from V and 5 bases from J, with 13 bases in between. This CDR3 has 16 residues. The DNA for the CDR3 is TGTGCCAGCAGCTTAACGACGCAGGCGGGGACCGGGGAGCTGTTTTTT. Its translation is CASSLTTQAGTGELFF.

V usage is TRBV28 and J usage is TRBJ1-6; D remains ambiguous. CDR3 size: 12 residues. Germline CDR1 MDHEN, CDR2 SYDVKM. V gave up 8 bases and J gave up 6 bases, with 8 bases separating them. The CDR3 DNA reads TGTGCCAGCTTACGGGCTAATTCACCCCTCCACTTT. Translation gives CASLRANSPLHF.

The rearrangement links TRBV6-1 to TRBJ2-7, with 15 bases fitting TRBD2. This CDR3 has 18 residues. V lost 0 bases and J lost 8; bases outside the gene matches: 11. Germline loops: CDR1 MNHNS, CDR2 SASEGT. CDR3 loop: CASSEAPGLAGGPWQQYV. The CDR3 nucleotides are TGTGCCAGCAGTGAAGCCCCAGGACTAGCGGGGGGGCCTTGGCAGCAGTACGTC.

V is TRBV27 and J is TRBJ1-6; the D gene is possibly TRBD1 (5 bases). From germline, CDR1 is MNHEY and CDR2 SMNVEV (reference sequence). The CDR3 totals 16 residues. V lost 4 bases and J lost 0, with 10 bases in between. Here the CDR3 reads CASSSGDGSYNSPLHF. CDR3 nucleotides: TGTGCCAGCAGTTCCGGGGACGGCTCCTATAATTCACCCCTCCACTTT.

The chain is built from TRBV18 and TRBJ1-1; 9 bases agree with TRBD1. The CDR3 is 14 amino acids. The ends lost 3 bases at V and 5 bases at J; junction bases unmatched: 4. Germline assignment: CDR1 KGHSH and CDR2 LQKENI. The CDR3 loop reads CASSPRQGGTEAFF. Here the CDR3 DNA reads TGTGCCAGCTCACCGCGACAGGGGGGGACTGAAGCTTTCTTT.

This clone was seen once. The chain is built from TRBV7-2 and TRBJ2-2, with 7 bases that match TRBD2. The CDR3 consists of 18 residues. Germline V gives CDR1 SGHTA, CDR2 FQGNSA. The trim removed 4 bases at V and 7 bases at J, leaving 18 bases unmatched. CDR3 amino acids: CASSSSRDRGGKNGELFF. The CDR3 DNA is TGTGCCAGCAGCTCATCACGGGACCGCGGGGGAAAGAACGGGGAGCTGTTTTTT.

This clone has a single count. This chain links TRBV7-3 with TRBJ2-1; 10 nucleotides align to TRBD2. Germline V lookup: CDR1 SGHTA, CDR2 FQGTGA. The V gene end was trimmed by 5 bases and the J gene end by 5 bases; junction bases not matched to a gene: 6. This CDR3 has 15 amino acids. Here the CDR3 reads CASSGRLAGHNEQFF. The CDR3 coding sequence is TGTGCCAGCAGCGGCAGACTAGCGGGTCACAATGAGCAGTTCTTC.

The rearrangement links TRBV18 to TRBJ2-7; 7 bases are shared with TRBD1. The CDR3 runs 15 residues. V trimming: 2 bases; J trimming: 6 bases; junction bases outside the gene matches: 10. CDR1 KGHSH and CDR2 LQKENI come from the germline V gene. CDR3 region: CASSPNSNRGLEQYV. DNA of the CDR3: TGTGCCAGCTCACCAAATTCGAATAGGGGGCTCGAGCAGTACGTC.